Here is one T cell receptor beta chain with its context. The record originates from a study of blood T cell repertoires in COVID-19. Per the original data handling: Amplifying reference gene primers gave estimates of nucleated cell counts. TCRdb's copy holds only in-frame clones and misses some; the assay was immunoSEQ multiplex PCR. The V and J calls and clone size are taken from that table; D and trimming were inferred from the DNA. This sample carries about 190,000 clones, around 80% of them seen once, and the ten largest clones take about 2.8%. The CDR3 sequence is 14 residues long. Per the germline V gene, CDR1 is SEHNR and CDR2 is FQNEAQ (reference sequence). V gave up 5 bases and J gave up 6 bases, with 16 bases separating them.

Sequencing was performed on peripheral blood. This clonotype was obtained from a woman aged 80 or over with active or convalescent COVID-19. The gene calls are TRBV7-9 and TRBJ2-5, with a possible D match to TRBD2 (6 bases). Here the CDR3 reads CASSQRREQKTQYF. CDR3 nucleotide sequence: TGTGCCAGCAGCCAAAGGAGGGAACAAAAGACCCAGTACTTC.